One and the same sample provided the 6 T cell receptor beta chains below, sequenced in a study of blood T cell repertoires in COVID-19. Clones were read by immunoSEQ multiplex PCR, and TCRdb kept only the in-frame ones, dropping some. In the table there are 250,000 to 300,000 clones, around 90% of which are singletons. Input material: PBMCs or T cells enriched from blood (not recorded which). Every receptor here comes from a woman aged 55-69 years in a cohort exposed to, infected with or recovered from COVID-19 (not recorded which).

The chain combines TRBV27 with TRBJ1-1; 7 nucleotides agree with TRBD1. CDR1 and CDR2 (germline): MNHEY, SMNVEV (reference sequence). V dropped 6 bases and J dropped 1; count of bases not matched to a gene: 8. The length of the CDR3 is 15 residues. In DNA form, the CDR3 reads TGTGCCAGCAGACCCACACAGGGGAAGAACACTGAAGCTTTCTTT. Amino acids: CASRPTQGKNTEAFF.

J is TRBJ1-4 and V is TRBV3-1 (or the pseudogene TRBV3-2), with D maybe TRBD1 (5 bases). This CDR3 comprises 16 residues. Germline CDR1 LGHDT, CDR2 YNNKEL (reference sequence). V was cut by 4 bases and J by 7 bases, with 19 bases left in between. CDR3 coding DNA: TGTGCCAGCAGCCCCAGGGCCCGGTCAGGGTTTGAAAAACTGTTTTTT. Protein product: CASSPRARSGFEKLFF.

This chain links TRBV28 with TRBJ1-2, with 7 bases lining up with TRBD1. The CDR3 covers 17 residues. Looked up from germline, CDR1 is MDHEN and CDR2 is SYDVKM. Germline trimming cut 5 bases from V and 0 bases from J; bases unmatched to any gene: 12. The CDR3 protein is CASSIQQGSGSNYGYTF. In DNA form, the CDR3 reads TGTGCCAGCAGTATACAACAGGGGTCGGGGTCTAACTATGGCTACACCTTC.

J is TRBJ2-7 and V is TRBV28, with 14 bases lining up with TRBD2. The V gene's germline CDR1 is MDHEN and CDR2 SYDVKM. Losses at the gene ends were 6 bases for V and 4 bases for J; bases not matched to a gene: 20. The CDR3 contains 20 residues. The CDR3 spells CASRSPTSGRDKESRYEQYF. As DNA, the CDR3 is TGTGCCAGCAGGAGCCCGACTAGCGGGAGGGACAAGGAAAGTCGGTACGAGCAGTACTTC.

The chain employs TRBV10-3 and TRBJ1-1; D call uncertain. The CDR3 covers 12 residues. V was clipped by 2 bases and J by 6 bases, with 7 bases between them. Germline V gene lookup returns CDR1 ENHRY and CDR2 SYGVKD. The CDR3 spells CAISEGSAEAFF. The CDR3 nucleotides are TGTGCCATCAGTGAGGGCTCCGCTGAAGCTTTCTTT.

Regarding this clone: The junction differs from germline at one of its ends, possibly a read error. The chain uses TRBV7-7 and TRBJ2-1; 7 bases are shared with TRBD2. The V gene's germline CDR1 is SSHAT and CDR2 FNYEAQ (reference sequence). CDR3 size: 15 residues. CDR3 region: CASSPSSGTYNEQFF. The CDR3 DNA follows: TGTGCTAGCAGCCCTTCTAGCGGCACCTACAATGAGCAGTTCTTC.